This T cell receptor beta chain was sequenced in a study of cytomegalovirus exposure and HLA in healthy donors. CDR1 and CDR2 from the germline V gene are MNHEY and SMNVEV (reference sequence). Trimming removed 7 bases from V and 5 bases from J, with 17 bases in between. The CDR3 spans 14 residues. Profiling relied on immunoSEQ multiplex PCR, and the TCRdb table lists in-frame clones only, not all of them. The sample records about 180,000 clones, 85% being singletons. The TCR sequence derives from a man in his late teens or twenties in good health and CMV-seropositive. The chain combines TRBV27 with TRBJ1-2; D is ambiguous. The sequencing sample was made of PBMCs. For the CDR3, the DNA is TGTGCCAGCATGAGTCCCGGGGAGAGATATGGCTACACCTTC. Translating it yields CASMSPGERYGYTF.